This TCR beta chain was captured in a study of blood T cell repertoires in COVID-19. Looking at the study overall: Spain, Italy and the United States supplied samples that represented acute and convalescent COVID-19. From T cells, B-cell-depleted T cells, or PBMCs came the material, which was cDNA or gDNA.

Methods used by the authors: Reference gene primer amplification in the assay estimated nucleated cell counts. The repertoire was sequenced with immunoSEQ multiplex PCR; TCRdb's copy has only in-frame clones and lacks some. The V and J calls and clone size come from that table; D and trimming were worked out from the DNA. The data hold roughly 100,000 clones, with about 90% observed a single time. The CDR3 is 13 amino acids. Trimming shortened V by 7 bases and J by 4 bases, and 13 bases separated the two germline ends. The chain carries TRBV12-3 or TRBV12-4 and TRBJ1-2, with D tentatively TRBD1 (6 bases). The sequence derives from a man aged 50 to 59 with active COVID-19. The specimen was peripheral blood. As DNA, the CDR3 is TGTGCCAGCAACCTACAGGGCGCCTATGGCTACACCTTC. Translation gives CASNLQGAYGYTF.